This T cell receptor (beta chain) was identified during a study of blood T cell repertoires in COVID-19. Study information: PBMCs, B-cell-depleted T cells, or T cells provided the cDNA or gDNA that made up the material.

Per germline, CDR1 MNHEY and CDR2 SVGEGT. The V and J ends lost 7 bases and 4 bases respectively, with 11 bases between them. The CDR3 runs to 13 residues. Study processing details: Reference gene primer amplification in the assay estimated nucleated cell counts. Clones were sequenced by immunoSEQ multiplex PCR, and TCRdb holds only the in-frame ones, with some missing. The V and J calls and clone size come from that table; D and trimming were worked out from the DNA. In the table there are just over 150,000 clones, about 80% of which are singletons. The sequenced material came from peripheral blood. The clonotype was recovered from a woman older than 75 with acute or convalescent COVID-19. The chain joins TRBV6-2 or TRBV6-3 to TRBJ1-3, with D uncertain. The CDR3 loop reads CASNPAGGNTIYF. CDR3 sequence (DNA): TGTGCCAGCAACCCGGCGGGGGGAAACACCATATATTTT.